The clone carrying this T cell receptor (beta chain) was detected once. The table came from immunoSEQ multiplex PCR; TCRdb's copy has only in-frame clones and leaves some out. This table has roughly 140,000 clones, 75% to 90% appearing once. Per the germline V gene, CDR1 is SGHNT and CDR2 is YYREEE (reference sequence). The CDR3 spans 14 residues. J lost 4 bases, V lost 3 bases, and 2 bases had no gene match. The record originates from a study of blood T cell repertoires in COVID-19. Study as a whole: The cDNA or gDNA used as material had been derived from T cells, B-cell-depleted T cells, or PBMCs.

This TCR derives from a man in his 60s who had recovered from COVID-19. Sequenced material: PBMCs or T cells enriched from blood (not recorded which). The J gene is TRBJ2-3, the V gene TRBV5-4; 10 bases are shared with TRBD1. CDR3 sequence reads: CASSWGQGSDTQYF. DNA of the CDR3: TGTGCCAGCAGCTGGGGACAGGGGTCAGATACGCAGTATTTT.